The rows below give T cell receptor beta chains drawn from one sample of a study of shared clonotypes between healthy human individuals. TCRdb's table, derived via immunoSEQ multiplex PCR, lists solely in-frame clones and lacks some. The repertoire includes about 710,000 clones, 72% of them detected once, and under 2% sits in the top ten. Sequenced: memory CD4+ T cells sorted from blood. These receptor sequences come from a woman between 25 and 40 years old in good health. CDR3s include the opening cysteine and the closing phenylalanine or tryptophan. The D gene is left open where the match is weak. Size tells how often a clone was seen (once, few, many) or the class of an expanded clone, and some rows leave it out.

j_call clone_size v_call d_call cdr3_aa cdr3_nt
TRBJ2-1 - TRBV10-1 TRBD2 CARYGTSNEQFF TGCGCCAGATACGGGACTAGCAATGAGCAGTTCTTC
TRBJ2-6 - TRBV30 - CAWSVRGTGANVLTF TGTGCCTGGAGTGTACGGGGTACTGGGGCCAACGTCCTGACTTTC
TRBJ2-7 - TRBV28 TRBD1 CASIEGGTGGLEQYF TGTGCCAGCATCGAAGGCGGGACAGGGGGCCTCGAGCAGTACTTC
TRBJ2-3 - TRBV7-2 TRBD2 CASSFFTSGSDTQYF TGTGCCAGCAGCTTTTTTACTAGCGGGAGTGATACGCAGTATTTT
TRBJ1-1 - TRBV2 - CASSAQDGAGTEAFF TGTGCCAGCAGTGCCCAGGACGGGGCGGGTACTGAAGCTTTCTTT
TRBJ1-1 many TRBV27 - CASSLSERTEAFF TGTGCCAGCAGTTTATCCGAGAGGACTGAAGCTTTCTTT
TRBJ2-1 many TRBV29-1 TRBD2 CSVYSGRAGEQFF TGCAGCGTGTATAGCGGGAGGGCCGGGGAGCAGTTCTTC
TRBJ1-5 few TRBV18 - CASSPAGYSNQPQHF TGTGCCAGCTCACCAGCAGGATATAGCAATCAGCCCCAGCATTTT
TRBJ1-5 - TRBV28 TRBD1 CASSGTGVSQPQHF TGTGCCAGCAGCGGGACAGGGGTAAGTCAGCCCCAGCATTTT
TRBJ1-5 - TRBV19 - CASSIGIGLDQPQHF TGTGCCAGTAGTATAGGAATAGGACTCGATCAGCCCCAGCATTTT
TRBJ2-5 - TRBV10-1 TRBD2 CASSDGSGKETQYF TGCGCCAGCAGTGATGGTAGCGGGAAAGAGACCCAGTACTTC
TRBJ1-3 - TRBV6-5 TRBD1 CASKGAPGNTIYF TGTGCCAGCAAGGGGGCGCCAGGAAACACCATATATTTT
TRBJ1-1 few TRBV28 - CASSVQGSAEAFF TGTGCCAGCAGTGTACAGGGTAGCGCTGAAGCTTTCTTT
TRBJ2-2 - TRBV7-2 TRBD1 CASSLSYRGPSNTGELFF TGTGCCAGCAGCTTATCATACAGGGGGCCTTCGAACACCGGGGAGCTGTTTTTT
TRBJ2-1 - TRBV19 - CASSIQMSSYNEQFF TGTGCCAGTAGTATTCAGATGAGCTCCTACAATGAGCAGTTCTTC
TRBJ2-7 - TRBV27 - CASSLTRLVSYEQYF TGTGCCAGCAGTTTAACCCGCCTCGTCTCCTACGAGCAGTACTTC
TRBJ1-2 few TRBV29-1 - CSVRSPGGYTF TGCAGCGTCAGGTCCCCGGGTGGCTACACCTTC
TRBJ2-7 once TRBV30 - CAWRKTEDSYEQYF TGTGCCTGGAGGAAGACAGAGGACTCCTACGAGCAGTACTTC
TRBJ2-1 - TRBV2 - CASSGEEVSYNEQFF TGTGCCAGCAGTGGAGAAGAGGTTTCCTACAATGAGCAGTTCTTC
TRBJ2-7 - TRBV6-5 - CASSYSSVGGYEQYF TGTGCCAGCAGTTACTCCTCCGTAGGGGGCTACGAGCAGTACTTC
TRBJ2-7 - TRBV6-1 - CASRVSAYEQYF TGTGCCAGCAGGGTTTCGGCCTACGAGCAGTACTTC
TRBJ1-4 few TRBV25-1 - CASSRGDQNEKLFF TGTGCCAGCAGTCGCGGGGATCAAAATGAAAAACTGTTTTTT
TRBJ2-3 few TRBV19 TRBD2 CASRSPGTSGRSDTQYF TGTGCCAGTAGATCCCCCGGGACTAGCGGGAGGTCAGATACGCAGTATTTT
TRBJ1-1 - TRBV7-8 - CASILLGQPLNTEAFF TGTGCCAGCATTTTACTCGGACAGCCACTGAACACTGAAGCTTTCTTT
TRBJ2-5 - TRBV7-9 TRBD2 CASVIAGGETQYF TGTGCCAGCGTCATAGCGGGAGGAGAGACCCAGTACTTC
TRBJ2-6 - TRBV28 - CASSLSSGVTGGANVLTF TGTGCCAGCAGTTTAAGCTCAGGGGTGACTGGCGGGGCCAACGTCCTGACTTTC
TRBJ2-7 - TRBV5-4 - CASSYGIKVDEQYF TGTGCCAGCAGTTACGGGATCAAGGTTGACGAGCAGTACTTC
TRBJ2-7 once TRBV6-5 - CASSYTLGSSYEQYF TGTGCCAGCAGTTACACCCTGGGGAGCTCCTACGAGCAGTACTTC
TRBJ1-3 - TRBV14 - CASSPAAGQRGNTIYF TGTGCCAGCAGCCCCGCTGCCGGACAGAGAGGAAACACCATATATTTT
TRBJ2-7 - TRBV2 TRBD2 CASSSLAGASYEQYF TGTGCCAGCAGTTCTCTAGCGGGGGCATCCTACGAGCAGTACTTC
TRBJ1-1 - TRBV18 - CASSRERGSGTEAFF TGTGCCAGCTCACGAGAAAGGGGATCGGGCACTGAAGCTTTCTTT
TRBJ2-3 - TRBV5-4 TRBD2 CASSPGLAERSTDTQYF TGTGCCAGCAGCCCGGGACTAGCGGAACGTAGCACAGATACGCAGTATTTT
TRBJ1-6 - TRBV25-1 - CASSELGDRTPLHF TGTGCCAGCAGTGAATTAGGCGATCGAACACCCCTCCACTTT
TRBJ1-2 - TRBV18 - CASSPRDGPLYYGYTF TGTGCCAGCTCACCACGGGACGGGCCCCTATACTATGGCTACACCTTC
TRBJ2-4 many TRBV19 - CASNARGGNIQYF TGTGCCAGTAACGCGAGGGGAGGAAACATTCAGTACTTC
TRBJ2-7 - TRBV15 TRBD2 CATSRGPMGLAGGNYEQYF TGTGCCACCAGCAGAGGCCCCATGGGACTAGCGGGAGGCAACTACGAGCAGTACTTC
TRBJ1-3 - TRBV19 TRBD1 CASSTGGSGNTIYF TGTGCCAGTAGTACAGGGGGCTCTGGAAACACCATATATTTT
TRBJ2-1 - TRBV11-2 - CASSFAVDNEQFF TGTGCCAGCAGCTTTGCGGTAGACAATGAGCAGTTCTTC
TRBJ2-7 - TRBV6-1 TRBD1 CASRTRTGYYEQYF TGTGCCAGCAGAACCCGGACAGGGTACTACGAGCAGTACTTC
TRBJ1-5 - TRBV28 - CASSYRLMGNQPQHF TGTGCCAGCAGTTACAGGTTGATGGGCAATCAGCCCCAGCATTTT
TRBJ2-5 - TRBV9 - CASSVAPGKETQYF TGTGCCAGCAGCGTAGCCCCTGGGAAAGAGACCCAGTACTTC